This TCR beta chain was sequenced in a study of PD-L1 blockade in urothelial cancer. Overall study: Of some 29 patients, about 24 were males with bladder-origin urothelial cancer. Blood was analyzed 3 weeks (second dose) and 6 weeks after treatment start.

The assay was immunoSEQ multiplex PCR, and TCRdb's table has in-frame clones only and misses some. The sample carries fewer than 75,000 clones, under 90% recorded once. There are 16 residues in the CDR3. From germline, CDR1 is SEHNR and CDR2 FQNEAQ (reference sequence). The ends lost 0 bases at V and 3 bases at J; junction bases unmatched: 7. The chain combines TRBV7-9 with TRBJ1-1; 7 bases match TRBD1. The material sequenced was PBMCs, taken around atezolizumab (anti-PD-L1) treatment. The receptor was isolated from a man between 65 and 85 years old with urothelial cancer. The CDR3: CASSLASRGLDTEAFF. The CDR3 bases are TGTGCCAGCAGCTTAGCGAGCAGGGGGTTGGACACTGAAGCTTTCTTT.